A selection of T cell receptor beta chains follows, all from one sample in a study of Graves' ophthalmopathy and Graves' hyperthyroidism. From the multiplex PCR reads, TCRdb called clonotypes with MiXCR, one entry per CDR3 protein. Among 400,000 to 450,000 distinct CDR3 sequences listed, 20% to 25% were seen once. Source material: peripheral blood. All receptors come from a woman between 18 and 29 years old with stable Graves' hyperthyroidism. Both conserved end residues are trimmed from each CDR3. D genes are given only for firm matches. The size entry is marked missing in some rows and otherwise reads once, few, many or a size class.

CDR3 | size | D | V
ASGKLAGVNEQY | many | TRBD2 | TRBV28
ASSLGRNPYEQY | . | . | TRBV7-6
SATLSEQY | . | . | TRBV20-1
ASSHNTGGTEAF | many | TRBD1 | TRBV3-1
ASSARGAPGNTIY | . | . | TRBV19
ASSEARRTGAF | many | . | TRBV6-1
ASSEQGGKETQY | . | TRBD1 | TRBV6-1
SALVFGNTEAF | . | . | TRBV20-1
SVVIRDRGLGYT | many | TRBD1 | TRBV29-1
ASAPPAFNSPLH | few | . | TRBV9
ASSEPGEIAKNIQY | many | . | TRBV2
ASSATGEAF | . | TRBD1 | TRBV6-1
ASSGGLASPPTQY | many | TRBD2 | TRBV5-1
ASSRAGTTNTGELF | . | . | TRBV6-1
ASSLRRAYEQY | many | . | TRBV28
ASITDLISYNSPLH | many | . | TRBV6-5
SVGGRYTGELF | many | TRBD2 | TRBV29-1
ASSARGDGMRNEKLF | . | . | TRBV6-2/TRBV6-3
ASSPLTGASYEQY | many | . | TRBV11-2
ASSWDRVENTEAF | many | TRBD1 | TRBV6-5
ASSEGWGFSGANVLT | many | . | TRBV25-1
SAQTSAGYDEQY | many | . | TRBV20-1
ASSYSVPSSGNTIY | . | . | TRBV6-5
ASRRTSGSSYEQY | many | TRBD2 | TRBV6-1
AWSRTRNTEAF | many | . | TRBV30
ASSATSGSRTDTQY | . | TRBD2 | TRBV11-2
ATSRDRAENTDTQY | many | . | TRBV15
ASGLVPPGELF | many | . | TRBV12-5
ASSAWSLLNQPQH | once | . | TRBV6-1